This record looks at one T cell receptor beta chain sequence and its context. Its antigen is as yet unknown. The source of the sample is a study of CD8 T cells in Susac syndrome. Study context: Roughly 6 sequenced Susac syndrome patients had clinically active disease, while about 8 were in remission. General observations from the study: The CD4+ T cell repertoires in Susac syndrome did not show any clonal expansion.

When the RNA was reverse transcribed, random hexamers were used with an input of roughly 0.45 to 1 ug. TCRdb fed the immunoSEQ multiplex PCR reads into MiXCR, producing one record per CDR3 protein. The sample holds 210,000 or so distinct CDR3 sequences, less than 95% seen once. The CDR3 sequence is 14 residues long. V gave up 1 base and J gave up 15 bases, with 20 bases separating them. Germline CDR1 SGHRS, CDR2 YFSETQ. This TCR was recovered from a human donor with Susac syndrome. The rearrangement links TRBV5-1 to TRBJ2-1; tentative D call: TRBD2 (6 bases). The sample consisted of CD4+ T cells from PBMCs. The CDR3 loop is CASSLTEGSPSRFF. The CDR3 region has the DNA TGCGCCAGCAGCTTGACGGAGGGCTCCCCCTCACGGTTCTTC. The full variable domain, rest sourced from reference TRBV5-1 and TRBJ2-1, is KAGVTQTPRYLIKTRGQQVTLSCSPISGHRSVSWYQQTPGQGLQFLFEYFSETQRNKGNFPGRFSGRQFSNSRSEMNVSTLELGDSALYLCASSLTEGSPSRFFGPGTRLTVL.